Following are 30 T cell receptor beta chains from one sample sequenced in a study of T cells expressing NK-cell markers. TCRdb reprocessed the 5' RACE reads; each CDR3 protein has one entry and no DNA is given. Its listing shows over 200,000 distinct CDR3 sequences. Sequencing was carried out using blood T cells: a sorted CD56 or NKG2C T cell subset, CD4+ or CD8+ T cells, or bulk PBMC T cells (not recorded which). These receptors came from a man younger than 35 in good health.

The CDR3 here is CASTPPGQGNEKLFF. The chain recombines TRBV2 with TRBJ1-4; the D gene TCRdb calls, TRBD1, cannot be checked with no DNA. This CDR3 is built from 15 residues. Germline V gene data show CDR1 as SNHLY and CDR2 as FYNNEI.

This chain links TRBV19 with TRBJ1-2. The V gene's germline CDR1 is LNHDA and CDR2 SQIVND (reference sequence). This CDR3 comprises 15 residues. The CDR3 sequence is CASSITRTATYGYTF.

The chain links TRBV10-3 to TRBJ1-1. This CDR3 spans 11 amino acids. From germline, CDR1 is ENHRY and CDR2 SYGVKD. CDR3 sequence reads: CAISGGRVAFF.

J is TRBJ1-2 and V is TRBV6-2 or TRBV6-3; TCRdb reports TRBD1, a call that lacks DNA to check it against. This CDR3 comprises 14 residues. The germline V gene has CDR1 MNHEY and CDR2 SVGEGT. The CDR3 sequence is CASSSYRGLDGYTF.

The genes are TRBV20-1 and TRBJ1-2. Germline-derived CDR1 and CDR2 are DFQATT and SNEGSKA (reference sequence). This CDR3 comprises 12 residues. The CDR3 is CSAAKRNYGYTF.

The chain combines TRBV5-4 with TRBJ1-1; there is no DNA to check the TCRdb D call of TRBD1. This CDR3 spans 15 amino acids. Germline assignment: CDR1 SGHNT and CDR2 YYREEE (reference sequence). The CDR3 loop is CASSLPQGPLTEAFF.

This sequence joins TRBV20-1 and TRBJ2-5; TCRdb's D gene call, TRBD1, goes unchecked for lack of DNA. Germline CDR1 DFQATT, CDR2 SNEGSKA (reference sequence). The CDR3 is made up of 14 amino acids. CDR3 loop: CSARGGQGVETQYF.

The CDR3 is CASSTLWKQFF. This rearrangement joins TRBV12-3 or TRBV12-4 to TRBJ2-1. This CDR3 has 11 amino acids.

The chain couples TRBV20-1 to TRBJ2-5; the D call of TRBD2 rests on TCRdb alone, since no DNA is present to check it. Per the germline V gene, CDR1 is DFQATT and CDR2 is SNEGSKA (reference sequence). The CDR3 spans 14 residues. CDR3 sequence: CSAASDRFEGSQYF.

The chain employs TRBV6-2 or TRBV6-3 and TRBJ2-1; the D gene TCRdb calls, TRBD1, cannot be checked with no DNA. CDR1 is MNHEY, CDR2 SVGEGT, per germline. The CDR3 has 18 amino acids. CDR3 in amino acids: CASSYVGARGFSYNEQFF.

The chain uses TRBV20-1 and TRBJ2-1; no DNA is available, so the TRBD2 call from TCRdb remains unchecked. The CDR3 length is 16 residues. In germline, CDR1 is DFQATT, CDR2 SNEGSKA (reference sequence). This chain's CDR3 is CSAIPGLAFSYNEQFF.

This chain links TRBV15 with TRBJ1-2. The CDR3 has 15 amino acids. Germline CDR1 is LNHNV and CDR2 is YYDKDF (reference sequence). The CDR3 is CATSRDLTANYGYTF.

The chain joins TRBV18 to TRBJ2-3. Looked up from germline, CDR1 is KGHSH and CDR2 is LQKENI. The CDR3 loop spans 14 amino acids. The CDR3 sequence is CASSLAFSTDTQYF.

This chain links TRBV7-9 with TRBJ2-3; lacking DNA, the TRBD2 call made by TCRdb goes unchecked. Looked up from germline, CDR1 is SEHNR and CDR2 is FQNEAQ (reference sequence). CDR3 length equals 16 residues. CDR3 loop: CASSLISSGNTDTQYF.

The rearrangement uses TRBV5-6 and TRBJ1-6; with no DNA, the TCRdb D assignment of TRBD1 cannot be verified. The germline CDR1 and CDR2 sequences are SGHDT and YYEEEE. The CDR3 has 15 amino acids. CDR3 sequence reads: CASFRDRGLNSPLHF.

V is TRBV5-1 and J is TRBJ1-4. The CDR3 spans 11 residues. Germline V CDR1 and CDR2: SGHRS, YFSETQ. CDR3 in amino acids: CASGDNEKLFF.

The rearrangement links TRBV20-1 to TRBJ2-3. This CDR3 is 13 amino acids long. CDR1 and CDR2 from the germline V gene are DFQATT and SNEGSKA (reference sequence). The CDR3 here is CSARDLGADTQYF.

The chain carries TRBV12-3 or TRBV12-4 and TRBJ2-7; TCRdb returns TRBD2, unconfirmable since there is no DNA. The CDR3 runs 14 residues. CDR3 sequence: CASSIWQGGYEQYF.

Here the CDR3 reads CATSRDRTGGREQYF. The chain recombines TRBV15 with TRBJ2-7; TCRdb's D call of TRBD1 is untestable without DNA. Germline CDR1 is LNHNV and CDR2 is YYDKDF (reference sequence). The CDR3 length is 15 residues.

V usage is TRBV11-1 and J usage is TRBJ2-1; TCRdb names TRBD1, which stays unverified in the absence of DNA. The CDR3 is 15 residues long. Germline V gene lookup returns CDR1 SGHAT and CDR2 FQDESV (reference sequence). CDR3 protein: CASSRSPGDYNEQFF.

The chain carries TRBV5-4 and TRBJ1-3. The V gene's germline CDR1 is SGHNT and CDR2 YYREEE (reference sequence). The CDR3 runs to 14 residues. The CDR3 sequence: CASSLGQPGNTIYF.

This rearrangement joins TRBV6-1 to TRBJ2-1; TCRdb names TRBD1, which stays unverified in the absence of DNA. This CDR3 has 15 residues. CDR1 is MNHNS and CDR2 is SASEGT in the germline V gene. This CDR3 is CASRTDRGPYNEQFF.

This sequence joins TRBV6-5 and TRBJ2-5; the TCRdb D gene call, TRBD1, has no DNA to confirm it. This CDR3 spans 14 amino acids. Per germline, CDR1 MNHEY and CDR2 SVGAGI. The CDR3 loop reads CASSYGEQGETQYF.

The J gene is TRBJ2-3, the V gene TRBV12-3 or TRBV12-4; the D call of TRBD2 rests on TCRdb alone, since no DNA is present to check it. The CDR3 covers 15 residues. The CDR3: CASSLPGLMGDTQYF.

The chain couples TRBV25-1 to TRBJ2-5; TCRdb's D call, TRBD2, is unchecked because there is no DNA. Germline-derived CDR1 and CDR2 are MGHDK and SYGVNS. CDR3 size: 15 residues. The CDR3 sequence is CASSVAGGPQETQYF.

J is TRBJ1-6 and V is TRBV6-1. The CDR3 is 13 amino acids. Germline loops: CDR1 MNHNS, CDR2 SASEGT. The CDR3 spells CASSERENSPLHF.

The CDR3 loop reads CASSPAGGRGTDTQYF. The rearrangement joins TRBV5-4 to TRBJ2-3; TCRdb outputs TRBD2, but without DNA this stays unchecked. This CDR3 is 16 amino acids long. The germline gives CDR1 SGHNT, CDR2 YYREEE (reference sequence). Looking up the rest from reference TRBV5-4 and TRBJ2-3 gives the full variable domain: ETGVTQSPTHLIKTRGQQVTLRCSSQSGHNTVSWYQQALGQGPQFIFQYYREEENGRGNFPPRFSGLQFPNYSSELNVNALELDDSALYLCASSPAGGRGTDTQYFGPGTRLTVL.

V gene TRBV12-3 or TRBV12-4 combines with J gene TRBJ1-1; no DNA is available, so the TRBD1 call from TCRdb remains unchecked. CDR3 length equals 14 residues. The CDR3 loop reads CASSPRQGTAEAFF.

Here the CDR3 reads CAISERDSNQPQHF. The chain combines TRBV10-3 with TRBJ1-5. This CDR3 region has 14 residues. Germline V gene data show CDR1 as ENHRY and CDR2 as SYGVKD.

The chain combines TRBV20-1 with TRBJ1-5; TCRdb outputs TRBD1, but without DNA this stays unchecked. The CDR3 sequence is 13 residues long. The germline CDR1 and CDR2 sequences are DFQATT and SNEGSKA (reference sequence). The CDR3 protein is CSAHDRGGQPQHF.